Presented here are 2 T cell receptor beta chains from one specimen sequenced in a study of T cell changes during pregnancy in multiple sclerosis (dated by TCRdb to between 2017 and 2020). The method behind the library was the immunoSEQ multiplex PCR assay. TCRdb re-hosts the immuneACCESS table, in-frame sequences only. Its copies lack some clones; in the studies checked, an unresolved V gene accounts for under half of them, and the cause for the rest is not known. For this sample there are fewer than 70,000 clones; 94% appear just once. The ten largest clones capture around 3.2% of the sample. Specimen: CD8+ T cells from peripheral blood mononuclear cells, collected in the third trimester of pregnancy. The receptors here all came from a female donor with multiple sclerosis, enrolled in a pregnancy study.

The V call is TRBV11-3, the J call TRBJ2-1; possibly TRBD2 for D (6 bases). This CDR3 is built from 13 residues. The V end lost 4 bases, the J end lost 6 bases, and 10 bases lay between the germline ends. Germline V lookup: CDR1 SGHNT, CDR2 YENEEA. CDR3 nucleotide sequence: TGTGCCAGCAGCTCCACTAGCTTCAATGAGCAGTTCTTC. As protein: CASSSTSFNEQFF.

The chain is built from TRBV7-6 and TRBJ2-4; D may be TRBD2 (5 bases). The germline V and J ends were trimmed by 0 bases and 6 bases, with 12 bases remaining between them. Germline-derived CDR1 and CDR2 are SGHVS and FNYEAQ. This CDR3 spans 15 amino acids. CDR3 in DNA: TGTGCCAGCAGCTTAGCGGCCCCGGGGAGAAACATTCAGTACTTC. This translates into CASSLAAPGRNIQYF.